Given below is one T cell receptor beta chain in context. Its antigen is as yet unknown. At the DNA level, this CDR3 is encoded by other sequences in the same sample as well. Germline CDR1 reads MNHNS; CDR2 reads SASEGT. The CDR3 contains 13 residues. Trimming cost V 1 base and J 3 bases, with 6 bases left between them. The study ran its PCR with 60 Vbeta and 13 Jbeta primers. Assay used: immunoSEQ multiplex PCR; TCRdb lists only in-frame clones, some missing. Of roughly 200,000 clones listed, 75% to 90% are singletons. The data were taken from a study of cytomegalovirus exposure and HLA in healthy donors. General study points: Cytomegalovirus association was assigned to about 180 TCR beta chains. Most TCR sequences proved rare, with some public TCRs found in many donors. A highly shared variant cluster was judged a likely technical artifact. One variant, a missense change in DCLRE1C, was linked in a later analysis to TCR beta V- and J-gene trimming.

V is TRBV6-1 and J is TRBJ1-2; D gene unclear. The sequence came from a boy aged 2-9 years in good health and CMV-seronegative. The sample was PBMCs. In DNA, the CDR3 is TGTGCCAGCAGTGAAGAATTAGACTATGGCTACACCTTC. This gives the protein CASSEELDYGYTF.